Below, 19 T cell receptor beta chains from the same sample are listed, as sequenced in a study of neurological immune-mediated disorders. In TCRdb, the 5' RACE reads were re-called with MiXCR into one record per CDR3 protein. The table records tens of thousands of distinct CDR3 sequences, less than 4% of them present only once. Input material: PBMCs. The receptors stem from a man aged 25-45 years with multiple sclerosis.

Ten or more counts support this clonotype. The V gene is TRBV5-1, the J gene TRBJ2-7; D call uncertain. Germline V gives CDR1 SGHRS, CDR2 YFSETQ. Trimming shortened V by 0 bases and J by 0 bases, and 7 bases separated the two germline ends. The length of the CDR3 is 14 residues. The CDR3 DNA sequence: TGCGCCAGCAGCTTGGCCGGACCCTCCTACGAGCAGTACTTC. Its protein product is CASSLAGPSYEQYF.

The gene calls are TRBV20-1 and TRBJ1-2; 8 bases agree with TRBD1. Germline loops: CDR1 DFQATT, CDR2 SNEGSKA (reference sequence). V lost 0 bases to trimming and J lost 5 bases; unmatched junction nucleotides: 8. This CDR3 comprises 15 residues. The CDR3 coding sequence is TGCAGTGCTAGAGATGGGTCAGGGGGCGCGTATGGCTACACCTTC. This translates into CSARDGSGGAYGYTF.

This clonotype has at least ten counts. V and J are TRBV20-1 and TRBJ2-7; D ambiguous. The germline V and J ends were trimmed by 0 bases and 0 bases, with 6 bases remaining between them. CDR1 and CDR2 (germline): DFQATT, SNEGSKA (reference sequence). The CDR3 is 13 amino acids. This CDR3 reads CSARDLDSYEQYF. The CDR3 DNA reads as TGCAGTGCTAGAGATCTGGACTCCTACGAGCAGTACTTC.

This clonotype was observed at least ten times. The V and J genes are TRBV7-6 and TRBJ1-4; no clear D gene. Germline CDR1 is SGHVS and CDR2 is FNYEAQ. V was clipped by 5 bases and J by 11 bases, with 18 bases between them. The CDR3 contains 14 residues. CDR3 sequence: CASSPLGTQSKLFF. CDR3 nucleotide sequence: TGTGCCAGCAGCCCTTTAGGCACGCAATCCAAACTGTTTTTT. Full variable domain (missing parts from reference TRBV7-6 and TRBJ1-4): GAGVSQSPRYKVTKRGQDVALRCDPISGHVSLYWYRQALGQGPEFLTYFNYEAQQDKSGLPNDRFSAERPEGSISTLTIQRTEQRDSAMYRCASSPLGTQSKLFFGSGTQLSVL.

This clonotype has ten or more counts. This chain uses TRBV6-5 with TRBJ1-6; D not certain. The germline V gene has CDR1 MNHEY and CDR2 SVGAGI. This CDR3 region has 16 residues. With 5 bases removed from V and 6 bases from J, the gap between germline ends came to 17 bases. The CDR3 spells CASSTPGREANSPLHF. The CDR3, as DNA: TGTGCCAGCAGTACCCCGGGGAGGGAGGCTAATTCACCCCTCCACTTT.

This clonotype was found many times. V gene TRBV14 combines with J gene TRBJ1-1, with D unclear. V was shortened by 0 bases and J by 7 bases, with 9 bases between the two germline ends. Germline CDR1 reads SGHDN; CDR2 reads FVKESK. The CDR3 length is 13 residues. The CDR3 coding sequence is TGTGCCAGCAGCCAAGATTTGGGAGGTGAAGCTTTCTTT. As protein: CASSQDLGGEAFF.

This clonotype has a count of ten or more. The CDR3 DNA reads as TGCAGTGCTAGGGACGTAGCTGGCGGGGAGCTGTTTTTT. Residues: CSARDVAGGELFF. This sequence joins TRBV20-1 and TRBJ2-2; no reliable D call. V lost 3 bases, J lost 7 bases, and 12 bases lay in between. The CDR3 spans 13 residues. The germline gives CDR1 DFQATT, CDR2 SNEGSKA (reference sequence).

This clonotype occurred many times. The chain carries TRBV29-1 and TRBJ2-5; 7 nucleotides match TRBD2. V was pared by 7 bases and J by 2 bases, with 10 bases of the junction left unmatched. Germline lookup yields CDR1 SQVTM and CDR2 ANQGSEA. The CDR3 is 14 amino acids. Here the CDR3 reads CSGRNGLVQETQYF. CDR3 coding DNA: TGCAGCGGACGGAACGGACTAGTTCAAGAGACCCAGTACTTC.

The table lists this clonotype with many counts. The chain uses TRBV29-1 and TRBJ1-4; no clear D. V was pared by 5 bases and J by 7 bases, with 14 bases between. From germline, CDR1 is SQVTM and CDR2 ANQGSEA. The CDR3 covers 13 residues. For the CDR3, the DNA is TGCAGCGTTCTGACCTTCGGACTTGAAAAACTGTTTTTT. It yields the protein CSVLTFGLEKLFF.

This clonotype occurred many times. The rearrangement links TRBV12-3 or TRBV12-4 to TRBJ2-7, with TRBD1 identical over 8 bases. J was trimmed by 2 bases and V by 6 bases; bases with no gene match: 6. This CDR3 contains 14 residues. The CDR3 spells CASRHRDRPYEQYF. In nucleotides, the CDR3 is TGTGCCAGCAGGCACCGGGACAGGCCCTACGAGCAGTACTTC.

This clonotype was observed a few times. The J gene is TRBJ1-1, the V gene TRBV5-4, with D possibly matching TRBD1 (5 bases). Trimming took off 0 bases at V and 1 base at J, with 10 bases between the two ends. CDR3 length: 15 residues. CDR1 is SGHNT and CDR2 is YYREEE in the germline V gene (reference sequence). The CDR3 DNA reads TGTGCCAGCAGCTTGGTGGGGGGATGGAACACTGAAGCTTTCTTT. It specifies CASSLVGGWNTEAFF. Looking up the rest from reference TRBV5-4 and TRBJ1-1 gives the full variable domain: ETGVTQSPTHLIKTRGQQVTLRCSSQSGHNTVSWYQQALGQGPQFIFQYYREEENGRGNFPPRFSGLQFPNYSSELNVNALELDDSALYLCASSLVGGWNTEAFFGQGTRLTVV.

This clonotype was observed at least ten times. The chain couples TRBV6-5 to TRBJ2-1; a possible D gene is TRBD2 (5 bases). The CDR3 consists of 13 residues. Germline CDR1 MNHEY, CDR2 SVGAGI. Between the trimmed V and J ends, which lost 2 bases and 9 bases, there was a span of 11 bases. The CDR3 region is CASSYGEPVEQFF. In DNA, the CDR3 is TGTGCCAGCAGTTACGGGGAGCCAGTTGAGCAGTTCTTC.

This clonotype has at least ten counts. The chain combines TRBV7-2 with TRBJ2-5; 8 nucleotides line up with TRBD2. V lost 1 base and J lost 0; bases outside the gene matches: 4. In germline, CDR1 is SGHTA, CDR2 FQGNSA. The CDR3 has 16 amino acids. Here the CDR3 DNA reads TGTGCCAGCAGCTTAGTTAGCGGGGAGTACCAAGAGACCCAGTACTTC. This sequence encodes CASSLVSGEYQETQYF.

This clonotype was recorded many times. The V gene is TRBV7-2, the J gene TRBJ2-1; 11 bases match TRBD1. This CDR3 spans 16 amino acids. After removal of 0 bases from V and 4 bases from J, the junction contained 2 bases not matched to a gene. In germline, CDR1 is SGHTA, CDR2 FQGNSA. The CDR3 protein is CASSLAGTGGYNEQFF. CDR3 DNA: TGTGCCAGCAGCTTAGCCGGGACAGGGGGTTACAATGAGCAGTTCTTC.

This clonotype was detected ten times or more. The chain carries TRBV20-1 and TRBJ1-1; D gene uncertain. V lost 5 bases, J lost 1 base, and 11 bases lay in between. In germline, CDR1 is DFQATT, CDR2 SNEGSKA (reference sequence). There are 13 residues in the CDR3. The CDR3 spells CSADREGNTEAFF. The CDR3 DNA reads as TGCAGTGCTGATCGGGAAGGGAACACTGAAGCTTTCTTT.

This clonotype has a count of ten or more. V and J are TRBV2 and TRBJ2-1, with D possibly called TRBD1 or TRBD2 (6 bases each). Deletions cut 6 bases from V and 4 bases from J, with 10 bases between. Germline-derived CDR1 and CDR2 are SNHLY and FYNNEI. This CDR3 contains 13 residues. This CDR3 reads CASRGGSYNEQFF. CDR3 nucleotide sequence: TGTGCCAGCAGGGGGGGCAGTTACAATGAGCAGTTCTTC. Variable domain in full (rest from reference TRBV2 and TRBJ2-1): EPEVTQTPSHQVTQMGQEVILRCVPISNHLYFYWYRQILGQKVEFLVSFYNNEISEKSEIFDDQFSVERPDGSNFTLKIRSTKLEDSAMYFCASRGGSYNEQFFGPGTRLTVL.

A word on this clonotype: This may stem from a read error, because a much larger clone lies one nucleotide away. The chain combines TRBV5-1 with TRBJ1-2; D gene ambiguous. CDR3 length: 13 residues. Germline loops: CDR1 SGHRS, CDR2 YFSETQ. V was clipped by 4 bases and J by 5 bases, with 12 bases between them. The CDR3 is CASSKEREYGYTF. CDR3 nucleotide sequence: TGCGCCAGCAGCAAGGAAAGGGAATATGGCTACACCTTC.

About this clonotype: This clone may be a read error of a much larger clone one base away. CDR3 in amino acids: CASSLKKGIRGYTF. DNA for the CDR3: TGTGCCAGCAGCTTAAAAAAGGGGATACGTGGCTACACCTTC. The genes are TRBV7-8 and TRBJ1-2; weak D call: TRBD1 (5 bases). The ends were cut back, 2 bases at V and 7 bases at J, with 14 bases in the middle. The CDR3 loop spans 14 amino acids. Germline V gene data show CDR1 as SGHVS and CDR2 as FQNEAQ.

The sample holds many counts of this clonotype. V is TRBV5-1 and J is TRBJ1-1; perhaps TRBD1 as D (6 bases). From germline, CDR1 is SGHRS and CDR2 YFSETQ. This CDR3 has 14 amino acids. Trimming left V 4 bases short and J 1 base short, with 11 bases between. The CDR3 loop is CASSPDRSNTEAFF. The CDR3 DNA reads TGCGCCAGCAGCCCGGACAGATCGAACACTGAAGCTTTCTTT.